This T cell receptor beta chain was retrieved from a study of T cell repertoires in cytomegalovirus infection. Study-level information: Carrying CMV and the relevant HLA type showed in public TCR beta signatures.

This clonotype was counted between two and nine times. MiXCR, applied by TCRdb to the reads, yields one record per CDR3 protein. In the table there are approximately 700,000 distinct CDR3 sequences, 35% of which are singletons. The CDR3 length is 16 residues. V was trimmed by 2 bases and J by 0 bases, leaving 11 bases between them. Germline CDR1 WSHSY, CDR2 SAAADI. The receptor was isolated from a human donor in good health (CMV status not recorded). Some clones in this sample may be carry-over from other donors' samples. The chain employs TRBV10-2 and TRBJ2-1; D uncertain. The sequencing sample was made of PBMCs. CDR3 nucleotide sequence: TGCGCCAGCAGTGAGATACGGCGAAGCTCCTACAATGAGCAGTTCTTC. Residues: CASSEIRRSSYNEQFF.